This TCR beta chain was identified during a study of T cells in Graves' hyperthyroidism and ophthalmopathy. Study-level points and caveats: Also found in blood were most expanded thyroid clonotypes above 0.001.

This clonotype was observed at least ten times. The antigen is not known. Between the trimmed V and J ends, which lost 3 bases and 7 bases, there was a span of 6 bases. The CDR3 loop spans 11 amino acids. Recently diagnosed hyperthyroidism of less than 2 months' duration affected patients aged 18 to 65. It was around 11 ml of fresh peripheral blood that supplied the PBMCs. Using RNA transcripts as the source, TCR beta CDR3 regions were amplified. The TCR CDR3 was amplified in a first-round RT-PCR using the HTBI primer set. TCRdb processed the multiplex PCR reads anew with MiXCR; each CDR3 protein has one entry. The table includes about 520,000 distinct CDR3 sequences, roughly 20% detected once.

Source material: blood. The chain joins TRBV12-3 or TRBV12-4 to TRBJ1-1; unclear D gene. The receptor was isolated from a man younger than 35 with Graves' hyperthyroidism. The CDR3, as DNA: TGTGCCAGCAGTTTTCGATTTGAAGCTTTCTTT. This gives the protein CASSFRFEAFF.